The 22 T cell receptor beta chains reported below all come from one sample, sequenced in a study of cytomegalovirus exposure and HLA in healthy donors. The study ran its PCR with 60 Vbeta and 13 Jbeta primers. Method: immunoSEQ multiplex PCR; TCRdb's copy keeps in-frame clones and lacks some. Of 200,000 or so clones detected, about 81% appear once; the ten largest clones hold 6.5%. Sequences were obtained from PBMCs. All receptors come from a woman between 50 and 59 years old in good health and CMV-seropositive.

To note about this clone: The junction differs from germline at one of its ends, possibly a read error. The chain links TRBV7-9 to TRBJ1-2; possibly TRBD1 for D (5 bases). This CDR3 region has 13 residues. Germline V lookup: CDR1 SEHNR, CDR2 FQNEAQ (reference sequence). CDR3 loop: CSSSFDSHYGYTF. As DNA, the CDR3 is TGTTCCAGCAGCTTTGACAGTCACTATGGCTACACCTTC.

V is TRBV5-1 and J is TRBJ2-2; 9 bases match TRBD1. Germline loops: CDR1 SGHRS, CDR2 YFSETQ. V trimming: 0 bases; J trimming: 4 bases; junction bases outside the gene matches: 1. The CDR3 has 15 residues. In DNA, the CDR3 is TGCGCCAGCAGCTTGGGGACAGGGGTCACCGGGGAGCTGTTTTTT. Amino acid sequence: CASSLGTGVTGELFF.

The chain has TRBV18 and TRBJ2-2; D remains unclear. Trimming shortened V by 6 bases and J by 2 bases, and 19 bases separated the two germline ends. The CDR3 contains 17 residues. Germline CDR1 KGHSH, CDR2 LQKENI. The CDR3: CASSPMDVGGNTGELFF. The CDR3 bases are TGTGCCAGCTCTCCTATGGATGTCGGCGGAAACACCGGGGAGCTGTTTTTT.

V is TRBV6-5 and J is TRBJ1-1; tentative D call: TRBD1 (6 bases). V dropped 8 bases and J dropped 10 bases, with 11 bases sitting between them. The CDR3 has 10 residues. Germline V CDR1 and CDR2: MNHEY, SVGAGI. This CDR3 reads CASGNRVAFF. The CDR3 coding sequence is TGTGCCAGCGGTAACAGGGTAGCTTTCTTT.

This clone was seen only once. The V gene is TRBV2, the J gene TRBJ2-5; D is possibly TRBD1 (7 bases). CDR1 is SNHLY and CDR2 is FYNNEI in the germline V gene. Deletions cut 5 bases from V and 5 bases from J, with 15 bases between. There are 14 residues in the CDR3. This chain's CDR3 is CASSRQGRGETQYF. CDR3 nucleotides: TGTGCCAGCAGTAGACAGGGTCGGGGGGAGACCCAGTACTTC.

With regard to this clone: Distinct nucleotide sequences in the sample also encode this CDR3. V usage is TRBV6-5 and J usage is TRBJ2-3, with a possible D match to TRBD2 (5 bases). The length of the CDR3 is 14 residues. V lost 2 bases and J 0 bases, leaving 6 bases between the germline ends. The germline gives CDR1 MNHEY, CDR2 SVGAGI. CDR3 in amino acids: CASSYRTSTDTQYF. The CDR3 nucleotides are TGTGCCAGCAGTTACCGGACTAGCACAGATACGCAGTATTTT.

V usage is TRBV7-3 and J usage is TRBJ2-7; 10 bases are a match to TRBD1. CDR1 and CDR2 from the germline V gene are SGHTA and FQGTGA. The CDR3 length is 13 residues. The V segment lost 5 bases and the J segment 6 bases; nucleotides outside the gene matches: 4. The DNA of the CDR3 is TGTGCCAGCAGCCTGGGACAGGGGCGCGAGCAGTACTTC. Encoded protein: CASSLGQGREQYF.

The J gene is TRBJ1-2, the V gene TRBV28; 7 bases line up with TRBD1. CDR1 MDHEN and CDR2 SYDVKM come from the germline V gene. This CDR3 has 15 residues. With V trimmed by 5 bases and J by 5 bases, 11 bases remained unmatched. The CDR3 coding sequence is TGTGCCAGCAGTCCAAACCCCGGGACAGTATATGGCTACACCTTC. Protein product: CASSPNPGTVYGYTF.

The chain has TRBV27 and TRBJ2-7; D is possibly TRBD2 (5 bases). V was trimmed by 7 bases and J by 0 bases, leaving 10 bases between them. Looked up from germline, CDR1 is MNHEY and CDR2 is SMNVEV (reference sequence). The CDR3 is 13 residues long. Here the CDR3 reads CASKDSSSYEQYF. DNA of the CDR3: TGTGCCAGCAAGGACTCGAGCTCCTACGAGCAGTACTTC.

This clone has just one count. The DNA of the CDR3 is TGTGCCAGCAGCGATCAGGGGCGAGGGGCAGATACGCAGTATTTT. It is translated as CASSDQGRGADTQYF. V and J are TRBV2 and TRBJ2-3, with D possibly matching TRBD1 (6 bases). CDR1 and CDR2 from the germline V gene are SNHLY and FYNNEI. With 6 bases removed from V and 4 bases from J, the gap between germline ends came to 17 bases. The CDR3 has 15 amino acids.

The chain employs TRBV7-2 and TRBJ1-5; no firm D call. The CDR3 spans 18 residues. Germline V gene data show CDR1 as SGHTA and CDR2 as FQGNSA. The V gene lost 2 bases and the J gene lost 7 bases, with 24 bases spanning the gap. In DNA form, the CDR3 reads TGTGCCAGCAGCTTAAGTTCTACCTCCCCCCAGGTAGGACAGCCCCAGCATTTT. As protein: CASSLSSTSPQVGQPQHF.

As concerns this clone: At one end the junction does not follow the germline gene, possibly because of a read error. The J gene is TRBJ1-2, the V gene TRBV7-9, with D maybe TRBD1 (6 bases). In germline, CDR1 is SEHNR, CDR2 FQNEAQ (reference sequence). The CDR3 is 17 residues long. CDR3 DNA: TGTTCCAGCAGTCCCGCGGGGGCGGCTCATCTTAACTATGGCTACACCTTC. Translation gives CSSSPAGAAHLNYGYTF.

This clone was seen a single time. The chain couples TRBV13 to TRBJ2-5; D may be TRBD2 (5 bases). Trimming removed 8 bases at V and 1 base at J, with 5 bases between. The CDR3 spans 11 residues. The germline CDR1 and CDR2 sequences are PRHDT and FYEKMQ (reference sequence). The CDR3 DNA reads as TGTGCCAGCGGACTCCAAGAGACCCAGTACTTC. It translates to CASGLQETQYF.

By share of the sample, this clone is medium-sized. Other nucleotide sequences in the sample specify the same CDR3. The V gene is TRBV5-4, the J gene TRBJ1-3; D is possibly TRBD1 (6 bases). This CDR3 spans 14 amino acids. With 2 bases removed from V and 1 base from J, the gap between germline ends came to 7 bases. Per germline, CDR1 SGHNT and CDR2 YYREEE (reference sequence). CDR3 sequence: CASSLQGSGNTIYF. The CDR3, as DNA: TGTGCCAGCAGCTTACAGGGATCTGGAAACACCATATATTTT.

This chain joins TRBV28 and TRBJ1-1, with unresolved D. CDR3 length: 16 residues. V was trimmed by 3 bases and J by 2 bases, leaving 16 bases between them. CDR1 is MDHEN, CDR2 SYDVKM, per germline. In nucleotides, the CDR3 is TGTGCCAGCAGTTTGGATACCGACACCCGAAACACTGAAGCTTTCTTT. The encoded protein is CASSLDTDTRNTEAFF.

This clone has more than one count but fewer than ten. CDR3 coding DNA: TGTGCCAGCAGCCCAAGACAGGGAGCCGCAACTAATGAAAAACTGTTTTTT. Its protein is CASSPRQGAATNEKLFF. This chain links TRBV7-9 with TRBJ1-4, with 7 bases that match TRBD1. Germline CDR1 and CDR2: SEHNR and FQNEAQ (reference sequence). This CDR3 comprises 17 residues. The V gene end was trimmed by 5 bases and the J gene end by 0 bases; junction bases not matched to a gene: 9.

This clone has only one observation. V and J are TRBV23-1 and TRBJ2-7; tentative D call: TRBD2 (6 bases). TRBV23-1 is an ORF, and what it does is uncertain. CDR3 size: 13 residues. CDR3 nucleotide sequence: TGCACTAGACGGGACGGGAGCTCCTACGAGCAGTACTTC. Its translation is CTRRDGSSYEQYF.

This clone came up once. The chain employs TRBV7-2 and TRBJ1-2, with a possible D match to TRBD1 (5 bases). There are 16 residues in the CDR3. Trimming stripped 4 bases from V and 4 bases from J, with 19 bases between. Per the germline V gene, CDR1 is SGHTA and CDR2 is FQGNSA. The CDR3 protein is CASSWGEPSIPYGYTF. For the CDR3, the DNA is TGTGCCAGCAGCTGGGGGGAACCCAGTATCCCCTATGGCTACACCTTC.

The V call is TRBV11-3, the J call TRBJ2-7, with TRBD1 identical over 7 bases. This CDR3 has 15 residues. J lost 9 bases, V lost 0 bases, and 11 bases had no gene match. Looked up from germline, CDR1 is SGHNT and CDR2 is YENEEA. Here the CDR3 reads CASSLDSGTEEMQYF. In DNA form, the CDR3 reads TGTGCCAGCAGCTTAGATAGTGGGACAGAAGAGATGCAGTACTTC.

The chain links TRBV7-6 to TRBJ2-7, with TRBD1 as a possible D gene (6 bases). The CDR3 runs 14 residues. Germline CDR1 reads SGHVS; CDR2 reads FNYEAQ. Between the trimmed V and J ends, which lost 8 bases and 2 bases, there was a span of 16 bases. This CDR3 reads CASGLGGSAYEQYF. The CDR3, as DNA: TGTGCCAGCGGTCTTGGGGGCTCAGCCTACGAGCAGTACTTC.

The V gene is TRBV28, the J gene TRBJ1-1; TRBD1 is a possible D gene (5 bases). Trimming shortened V by 3 bases and J by 5 bases, and 10 bases separated the two germline ends. CDR1 and CDR2 from the germline V gene are MDHEN and SYDVKM. The CDR3 has 13 amino acids. The CDR3 DNA sequence: TGTGCCAGCAGTTTTCAGGGTGTGACTGAAGCTTTCTTT. Translated, it gives CASSFQGVTEAFF.

V is TRBV5-6 and J is TRBJ2-7; 9 nucleotides line up with TRBD2. V lost 3 bases to trimming and J lost 4 bases; unmatched junction nucleotides: 8. Germline V CDR1 and CDR2: SGHDT, YYEEEE. The CDR3 has 15 residues. CDR3 bases: TGTGCCAGCAGCTGGGGGCTAGCGGGAAGGTACGAGCAGTACTTC. Translation: CASSWGLAGRYEQYF.